This TCR beta chain was found in a study of T cells in Graves' hyperthyroidism and ophthalmopathy. Study results and limitations: Model-based prediction identified ophthalmopathy a median around seven months prior to its onset.

RNA transcripts were the template for amplifying TCR beta CDR3 regions. The HTBI primer set drove a first-round RT-PCR of the TCR CDR3. Using its own MiXCR run on the multiplex PCR reads, TCRdb lists one record per CDR3 protein. The sample has hundreds of thousands of distinct CDR3 sequences, more than 45% seen once. Of note for this clonotype: Its antigen remains unknown.

The V and J ends lost 1 base and 4 bases respectively, with 10 bases between them. Germline CDR1 is LNHNV and CDR2 is YYDKDF (reference sequence). The CDR3 totals 14 residues. Sequencing was carried out using peripheral blood or thyroid tissue (not recorded which). The sequence was collected from a young woman with Graves' hyperthyroidism. V usage is TRBV15 and J usage is TRBJ1-1, with D unclear. The chain's CDR3 is CATSRAAGSTEAFF. Written as DNA, the CDR3 is TGTGCCACCAGCAGAGCCGCCGGGAGCACTGAAGCTTTCTTT.